Listed here are 20 T cell receptor beta chains from one sample, sequenced in a study of CD4 T cells in relation to SARS-CoV-2 and coronaviruses. These receptors are not linked to any known antigen. Data came from immunoSEQ multiplex PCR; TCRdb stores just in-frame clones and leaves some out. The table includes about 36,000 clones, 77% detected once. Material for sequencing was memory CD4+ T cells from PBMCs, cultured in vitro. The receptors shown here come from an adult with COVID-19.

The gene calls are TRBV27 and TRBJ2-3; 7 bases align to TRBD2. CDR3 size: 15 residues. Germline CDR1 and CDR2: MNHEY and SMNVEV (reference sequence). J was trimmed by 8 bases and V by 6 bases; bases with no gene match: 14. Here the CDR3 reads CASRKGGSGGGTQYF. CDR3 coding DNA: TGTGCCAGCAGAAAAGGCGGGAGTGGCGGTGGTACGCAGTATTTT.

The chain has TRBV5-1 and TRBJ2-1; unclear D gene. Trimming cost V 0 bases and J 9 bases, with 13 bases left between them. CDR3 length: 14 residues. Germline V gives CDR1 SGHRS, CDR2 YFSETQ. In nucleotides, the CDR3 is TGCGCCAGCAGCTTGGCCAAGGCTGGCGGTGAGCAGTTCTTC. Translation: CASSLAKAGGEQFF.

This chain joins TRBV28 and TRBJ2-5, with unresolved D. Trimming took 6 bases from V and 5 from J, leaving 13 bases between them. The CDR3 length is 13 residues. Germline-derived CDR1 and CDR2 are MDHEN and SYDVKM. Here the CDR3 DNA reads TGTGCCAGCAGCGGCCGCTGGCGTGAGACCCAGTACTTC. Residues: CASSGRWRETQYF.

The chain carries TRBV3-1 (or the pseudogene TRBV3-2) and TRBJ2-5, with D perhaps matching TRBD2 (6 bases). Germline-derived CDR1 and CDR2 are LGHDT and YNNKEL (reference sequence). The CDR3 spans 13 residues. V was trimmed by 4 bases and J by 3 bases, leaving 9 bases between them. In DNA, the CDR3 is TGTGCCAGCAGCCTTATAGCGGAAGAGACCCAGTACTTC. This translates into CASSLIAEETQYF.

This clone was picked up a small number of times. V usage is TRBV12-3 or TRBV12-4 and J usage is TRBJ1-2; 8 nucleotides line up with TRBD1. V gave up 8 bases and J gave up 4 bases; unmatched junction bases: 6. The length of the CDR3 is 13 residues. The CDR3, as DNA: TGTGCCAGCGTAGAGACAGGGGTCTATGGCTACACCTTC. It yields the protein CASVETGVYGYTF.

The V call is TRBV6-1, the J call TRBJ1-2, with no clear D. V lost 1 base and J 3 bases, leaving 9 bases between the germline ends. The CDR3 contains 14 residues. Germline-derived CDR1 and CDR2 are MNHNS and SASEGT. CDR3 in DNA: TGTGCCAGCAGTGAAGTGGGCAGTGACTATGGCTACACCTTC. The encoded protein is CASSEVGSDYGYTF.

The rearrangement joins TRBV5-4 to TRBJ1-1, with D uncertain. Germline CDR1 and CDR2: SGHNT and YYREEE (reference sequence). The CDR3 runs to 15 residues. V shed 3 bases and J shed 2 bases, with 14 bases lying between them. CDR3 nucleotides: TGTGCCAGCAGCTCGAAGGGTCGGAGAAACACTGAAGCTTTCTTT. Encoded protein: CASSSKGRRNTEAFF. Full variable domain (rest looked up from reference TRBV5-4 and TRBJ1-1): ETGVTQSPTHLIKTRGQQVTLRCSSQSGHNTVSWYQQALGQGPQFIFQYYREEENGRGNFPPRFSGLQFPNYSSELNVNALELDDSALYLCASSSKGRRNTEAFFGQGTRLTVV.

The rearrangement links TRBV5-1 to TRBJ2-5; D not resolved. Per the germline V gene, CDR1 is SGHRS and CDR2 is YFSETQ. Trimming shortened V by 2 bases and J by 1 base, and 3 bases separated the two germline ends. The CDR3 has 12 residues. In DNA, the CDR3 is TGCGCCAGCAGCTTCTCCCAAGAGACCCAGTACTTC. Its translation: CASSFSQETQYF. The entire variable domain, with the rest obtained from reference TRBV5-1 and TRBJ2-5, is as follows: KAGVTQTPRYLIKTRGQQVTLSCSPISGHRSVSWYQQTPGQGLQFLFEYFSETQRNKGNFPGRFSGRQFSNSRSEMNVSTLELGDSALYLCASSFSQETQYFGPGTRLLVL.

The V and J genes are TRBV25-1 and TRBJ1-4; TRBD1 aligns across 7 bases. The V and J ends lost 0 bases and 4 bases, in that order; junction bases with no gene match: 2. This CDR3 is built from 15 residues. Per germline, CDR1 MGHDK and CDR2 SYGVNS. Here the CDR3 DNA reads TGTGCCAGCAGTGAATACGGGACAGATAATGAAAAACTGTTTTTT. It specifies CASSEYGTDNEKLFF.

This clone has only a few counts. The chain links TRBV27 to TRBJ2-3; TRBD1 matches 9 bases. Trimming at V came to 4 bases and at J to 7 bases, leaving 6 bases not matched to a gene. The CDR3 runs 14 residues. Germline loops: CDR1 MNHEY, CDR2 SMNVEV (reference sequence). The chain's CDR3 is CASSSRDRVNTQYF. The CDR3 DNA reads as TGTGCCAGCAGTTCCCGGGACAGGGTGAATACGCAGTATTTT.

A few counts support this clone. This chain links TRBV4-3 with TRBJ1-2; maybe TRBD1 (6 bases). Trimming pared 0 bases from V and 7 bases from J, leaving 9 bases between. Per the germline V gene, CDR1 is LGHNA and CDR2 is YSLEER. The CDR3 totals 13 residues. CDR3 sequence: CASSQEKGVGYTF. DNA for the CDR3: TGCGCCAGCAGCCAAGAGAAGGGGGTTGGCTACACCTTC.

The rearrangement joins TRBV5-1 to TRBJ2-3, with D uncertain. With 0 bases removed from V and 2 bases from J, the gap between germline ends came to 10 bases. Germline CDR1 SGHRS, CDR2 YFSETQ. This CDR3 contains 15 residues. The CDR3 DNA follows: TGCGCCAGCAGCTTGGGGGCAGGATCCACAGATACGCAGTATTTT. Translating it yields CASSLGAGSTDTQYF.

The chain links TRBV14 to TRBJ2-7; D uncertain. V dropped 1 base and J dropped 0 bases, with 7 bases sitting between them. The CDR3 has 14 amino acids. CDR1 is SGHDN, CDR2 FVKESK, per germline. CDR3 sequence reads: CASSQGLSSYEQYF. CDR3 DNA sequence: TGTGCCAGCAGCCAAGGACTGAGCTCCTACGAGCAGTACTTC.

The rearrangement links TRBV23-1 to TRBJ2-7; D perhaps matches TRBD1 (6 bases). TRBV23-1 is known as an ORF, though its function is uncertain. This CDR3 is built from 19 residues. With 5 bases removed from V and 4 bases from J, the gap between germline ends came to 30 bases. CDR3 loop: CASSATAKGRGQKEYEQYF. Written as DNA, the CDR3 is TGCGCCAGCAGTGCCACCGCGAAGGGAAGAGGACAGAAAGAGTACGAGCAGTACTTC.

This chain links TRBV15 with TRBJ2-3; TRBD1 or TRBD2 may be the D gene (6 bases each). The CDR3 runs to 22 residues. V gave up 0 bases and J gave up 3 bases, with 31 bases separating them. CDR1 LNHNV and CDR2 YYDKDF come from the germline V gene (reference sequence). As DNA, the CDR3 is TGTGCCACCAGCAGAGATCAGCGAGTATCTCGGGACTCAAGAGGGGGGACAGATACGCAGTATTTT. Translation: CATSRDQRVSRDSRGGTDTQYF.

The chain combines TRBV28 with TRBJ2-1, with TRBD2 matching 12 bases. V gave up 1 base and J gave up 7 bases; unmatched junction bases: 11. This CDR3 has 18 residues. Germline V gene sequence: CDR1 MDHEN, CDR2 SYDVKM. The CDR3 is CASSLSLTSGSSGNEQFF. The CDR3 DNA reads TGTGCCAGCAGTTTATCTTTGACTAGCGGGAGTTCCGGGAATGAGCAGTTCTTC.

This rearrangement joins TRBV11-2 to TRBJ2-3; TRBD2 agrees at 11 bases. CDR3 size: 16 residues. Germline V lookup: CDR1 SGHAT, CDR2 FQNNGV. Unmatched junction bases numbered 5, after V lost 4 bases and J lost 2 bases. The CDR3 region has the DNA TGTGCCAGCAGCTACACTAGCGGGAGTACCACAGATACGCAGTATTTT. It is translated as CASSYTSGSTTDTQYF.

This clone has more than one count but fewer than ten. The rearrangement joins TRBV5-8 to TRBJ2-2; D may be TRBD1 or TRBD2 (5 bases each). V gave up 1 base and J gave up 1 base, with 8 bases separating them. Germline V gene lookup returns CDR1 SGHTS and CDR2 YDEGEE. This CDR3 comprises 15 residues. DNA of the CDR3: TGTGCCAGCAGCTTGACGGGGCGGAACACCGGGGAGCTGTTTTTT. This gives the protein CASSLTGRNTGELFF. Combining the CDR3 with reference TRBV5-8 and TRBJ2-2 gives the whole variable domain EAGVTQSPTHLIKTRGQQATLRCSPISGHTSVYWYQQALGLGLQFLLWYDEGEERNRGNFPPRFSGRQFPNYSSELNVNALELEDSALYLCASSLTGRNTGELFFGEGSRLTVL.

The V gene is TRBV7-2, the J gene TRBJ2-1; possibly TRBD1 for D (6 bases). Trimming removed 8 bases from V and 9 bases from J, with 14 bases in between. The CDR3 runs to 12 residues. Germline V lookup: CDR1 SGHTA, CDR2 FQGNSA. CDR3: CASQSQGPEQFF. The CDR3 DNA reads TGTGCCAGCCAAAGCCAGGGGCCTGAGCAGTTCTTC. Looking up the rest from reference TRBV7-2 and TRBJ2-1 gives the full variable domain: GAGVSQSPSNKVTEKGKDVELRCDPISGHTALYWYRQSLGQGLEFLIYFQGNSAPDKSGLPSDRFSAERTGGSVSTLTIQRTQQEDSAVYLCASQSQGPEQFFGPGTRLTVL.

This sequence joins TRBV5-3 and TRBJ2-2; D may match TRBD1 or TRBD2 (6 bases each). TRBV5-3 is given ORF status, its function remaining uncertain. Trimming took off 0 bases at V and 4 bases at J, with 16 bases between the two ends. CDR3 length equals 17 residues. This chain's CDR3 is CARSLGFRGRGTGELFF. The CDR3 DNA reads as TGTGCCAGAAGCTTGGGGTTCCGGGGGCGAGGCACCGGGGAGCTGTTTTTT.